This T cell receptor (beta chain) emerged from a study of Graves' ophthalmopathy and Graves' hyperthyroidism. Beta-chain TCR CDR3 regions were amplified from RNA transcripts. First-round RT-PCR used HTBI primers; second-round multiplex PCR followed. TCRdb re-analysed the multiplex PCR reads in MiXCR, keeping a single row per CDR3 protein. Of about 400,000 distinct CDR3 sequences detected, about 21% appear once; the ten largest clones hold 2.5% to 3.5%. This clonotype occurred many times. One end of the junction does not line up with germline, which may come from a read error. Sequencing used peripheral blood. This sequence was found in a woman younger than 35 with stable Graves' hyperthyroidism.

The CDR3: CASSYPGTSIF. The DNA of the CDR3 is TGTGCCAGCAGTTACCCCGGGACTAGCATCTTC. The genes are TRBV6-2 or TRBV6-3 and TRBJ2-1; 9 bases align to TRBD2. Germline lookup yields CDR1 MNHEY and CDR2 SVGEGT. This CDR3 spans 11 amino acids.